The clone carrying this T cell receptor beta chain was seen just once. Its antigen is unidentified. This entry comes from a study of cytomegalovirus exposure and HLA in healthy donors. Study-level results: Accurate HLA-A and HLA-B prediction from TCR beta sequences was reported for most subjects.

Use of 60 Vbeta and 13 Jbeta primers characterized the PCR. Produced via immunoSEQ multiplex PCR; TCRdb's table is partial and in-frame only. In the table there are approximately 140,000 clones, roughly 80% of which are singletons. CDR1 and CDR2 (germline): SGDLS, YYNGEE. V lost 3 bases to trimming and J lost 1 base, with 10 bases between them. This CDR3 spans 14 amino acids. Material: PBMCs. The TCR comes from a middle-aged man in good health and CMV-seropositive. This chain links TRBV9 with TRBJ2-5, with a possible D match to TRBD2 (6 bases). Written as DNA, the CDR3 is TGTGCCAGCAGCGAGTGGGAGGTCCAAGAGACCCAGTACTTC. Translated: CASSEWEVQETQYF. Based on the CDR3 plus reference TRBV9 and TRBJ2-5, the full variable domain is DSGVTQTPKHLITATGQRVTLRCSPRSGDLSVYWYQQSLDQGLQFLIQYYNGEERAKGNILERFSAQQFPDLHSELNLSSLELGDSALYFCASSEWEVQETQYFGPGTRLLVL.